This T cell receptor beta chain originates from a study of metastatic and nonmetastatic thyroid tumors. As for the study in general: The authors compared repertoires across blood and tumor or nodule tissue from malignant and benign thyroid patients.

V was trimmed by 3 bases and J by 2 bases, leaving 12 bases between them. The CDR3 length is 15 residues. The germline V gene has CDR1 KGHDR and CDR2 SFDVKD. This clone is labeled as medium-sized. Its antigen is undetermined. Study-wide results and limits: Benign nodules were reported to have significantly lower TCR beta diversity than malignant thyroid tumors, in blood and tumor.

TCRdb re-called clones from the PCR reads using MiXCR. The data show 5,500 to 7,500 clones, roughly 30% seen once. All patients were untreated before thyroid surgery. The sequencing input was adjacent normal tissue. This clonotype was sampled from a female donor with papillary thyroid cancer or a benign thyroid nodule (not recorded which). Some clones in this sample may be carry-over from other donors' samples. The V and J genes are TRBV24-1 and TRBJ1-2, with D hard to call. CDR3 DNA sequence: TGTGCCACCAGTGATAGCTGGGGAAGAAACTATGGCTACACCTTC. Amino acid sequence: CATSDSWGRNYGYTF.